The sequence of this T cell receptor beta chain was determined in a study of PD-1 blockade in classical Hodgkin lymphoma. Study-level findings and limits: Newly diagnosed patients reportedly trailed healthy donors in baseline TCR diversity. Complete responders started with a diversity level that resembled newly diagnosed patients at baseline. There was a significant rise in CD4+ TCR diversity by C4D1, with no such rise for CD8+. Exclusion covered patients beginning nivolumab under 1 year post-ASCT.

Sequenced by immunoSEQ multiplex PCR; TCRdb stores in-frame clones only, minus some. The sample holds about 26,000 clones, around 67% seen once. Concerning this clone: Its antigen is unknown.

Trimming shortened V by 3 bases and J by 0 bases, and 9 bases separated the two germline ends. Germline V gene data show CDR1 as SGHTA and CDR2 as FQGNSA. This CDR3 has 15 amino acids. In every patient, relapse followed autologous stem cell transplantation, while exposure to brentuximab vedotin differed. This chain links TRBV7-2 with TRBJ2-1; possibly TRBD2 for D (5 bases). This receptor was identified in a human donor with classical Hodgkin lymphoma. Material: peripheral blood mononuclear cells (PBMCs), obtained before the second cycle of nivolumab. This chain's CDR3 is CASSFSDFSYNEQFF. In DNA form, the CDR3 reads TGTGCCAGCAGCTTTAGCGACTTCTCCTACAATGAGCAGTTCTTC.